This T cell receptor beta chain is drawn from a study of shared clonotypes between healthy human individuals. Study background: A couple of women and a few men aged 18 to 49 served as donors.

With V trimmed by 8 bases and J by 2 bases, 5 bases remained unmatched. The germline CDR1 and CDR2 sequences are LNHDA and SQIVND (reference sequence). The length of the CDR3 is 14 residues. Profiling relied on immunoSEQ multiplex PCR, and the TCRdb table lists in-frame clones only, not all of them. The sample carries fewer than 850,000 clones, about 90% recorded once. The chain carries TRBV19 and TRBJ2-1, with 8 nucleotides matching TRBD2. Sequencing used memory CD8+ T cells from PBMCs. The subset denotes: CD45RO+ cells pooled with CCR7-negative TemRA cells. The sequence came from a young man in good health. Some clones in this sample may be carry-over from other donors' samples. In DNA form, the CDR3 reads TGTGCCAGTTCTCCGGGAGGGCCCTACAATGAGCAGTTCTTC. It codes for CASSPGGPYNEQFF.